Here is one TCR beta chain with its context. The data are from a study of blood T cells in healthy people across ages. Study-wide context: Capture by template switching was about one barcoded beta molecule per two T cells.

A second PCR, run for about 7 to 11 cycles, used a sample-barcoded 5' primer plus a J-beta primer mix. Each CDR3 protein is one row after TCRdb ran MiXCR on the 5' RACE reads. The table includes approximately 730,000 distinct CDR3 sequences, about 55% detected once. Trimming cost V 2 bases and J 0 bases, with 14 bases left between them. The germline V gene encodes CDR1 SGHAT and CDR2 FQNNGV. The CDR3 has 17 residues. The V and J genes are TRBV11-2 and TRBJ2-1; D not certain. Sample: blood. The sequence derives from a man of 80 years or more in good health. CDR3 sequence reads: CASSLSVGDSSYNEQFF. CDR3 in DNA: TGTGCCAGCAGCTTATCGGTGGGTGATAGCTCCTACAATGAGCAGTTCTTC.